One and the same sample provided the 24 T cell receptor beta chains below, sequenced in a study of shared clonotypes between healthy human individuals. Produced via immunoSEQ multiplex PCR; TCRdb's table is partial and in-frame only. The data hold about 2,500,000 clones, with roughly 92% observed a single time. What was sequenced was naive CD4+ T cells sorted from blood. The subset: CD45RA+ positively selected. The source of these receptors is a man aged 18 to 29 in good health.

The CDR3 DNA is TGTGCCAGCAGCCGACAGGGGGCTGCAGGAAACACCATATATTTT. It codes for CASSRQGAAGNTIYF. The chain uses TRBV11-2 and TRBJ1-3, with 10 bases that match TRBD1. This CDR3 has 15 amino acids. The trim removed 5 bases at V and 4 bases at J, leaving 5 bases unmatched. Germline CDR1 reads SGHAT; CDR2 reads FQNNGV.

Comments on this clone: Other DNA sequences from this sample encode an identical CDR3 as well. The genes are TRBV6-1 and TRBJ2-7; no clear D gene. Germline assignment: CDR1 MNHNS and CDR2 SASEGT. The CDR3 has 11 amino acids. V was clipped by 6 bases and J by 4 bases, with 7 bases between them. CDR3 DNA: TGTGCCAGCAGCCCGAGTTACGAGCAGTACTTC. Amino acid sequence: CASSPSYEQYF.

This clone showed up just a few times. This sample includes further DNA sequences coding for the same CDR3. CDR3 sequence: CASSSNTGELFF. DNA of the CDR3: TGTGCCAGCAGCTCGAACACCGGGGAGCTGTTTTTT. The V and J genes are TRBV7-2 and TRBJ2-2; D gene unclear. Trimming removed 4 bases at V and 0 bases at J, with 0 bases between. The V gene's germline CDR1 is SGHTA and CDR2 FQGNSA. The CDR3 totals 12 residues.

The genes are TRBV5-1 and TRBJ1-1; weak D call: TRBD1 (5 bases). CDR1 SGHRS and CDR2 YFSETQ come from the germline V gene. The CDR3 has 15 residues. The ends were cut back, 4 bases at V and 1 base at J, with 14 bases in the middle. CDR3: CASSPKRTSNTEAFF. The DNA for the CDR3 is TGCGCCAGCAGCCCAAAGCGGACATCGAACACTGAAGCTTTCTTT. The variable domain in full, with the rest retrieved from reference TRBV5-1 and TRBJ1-1, is KAGVTQTPRYLIKTRGQQVTLSCSPISGHRSVSWYQQTPGQGLQFLFEYFSETQRNKGNFPGRFSGRQFSNSRSEMNVSTLELGDSALYLCASSPKRTSNTEAFFGQGTRLTVV.

As for this clone: The sample has other DNA sequences that encode this CDR3 too. The chain uses TRBV5-1 and TRBJ2-3, with TRBD2 matching over 9 bases. Germline CDR1 SGHRS, CDR2 YFSETQ. The V and J ends lost 0 bases and 0 bases, in that order; junction bases with no gene match: 5. CDR3 length: 17 residues. For the CDR3, the DNA is TGCGCCAGCAGCTTGGCGCTAGCGGGAACTAGCACAGATACGCAGTATTTT. The encoded protein is CASSLALAGTSTDTQYF.

J is TRBJ1-1 and V is TRBV7-6, with unresolved D. Deletions cut 1 base from V and 4 bases from J, with 13 bases between. Germline CDR1 SGHVS, CDR2 FNYEAQ. The CDR3 consists of 15 residues. The CDR3 nucleotides read TGTGCCAGCAGCTTAGTGTCCCAGATAGGCACTGAAGCTTTCTTT. It specifies CASSLVSQIGTEAFF.

The chain joins TRBV11-2 to TRBJ2-1; 7 bases match TRBD2. This CDR3 is 14 amino acids long. Trimming took 5 bases from V and 9 from J; bases not matched to a gene: 10. From germline, CDR1 is SGHAT and CDR2 FQNNGV. CDR3 in amino acids: CASSQFRGEGEQFF. CDR3 coding DNA: TGTGCCAGCAGCCAGTTCCGGGGGGAGGGTGAGCAGTTCTTC.

The V and J genes are TRBV9 and TRBJ2-5; a weak D match, TRBD2 (5 bases). V was shortened by 3 bases and J by 4 bases, with 16 bases between the two germline ends. From germline, CDR1 is SGDLS and CDR2 YYNGEE. This CDR3 contains 15 residues. CDR3 sequence: CASSGSRPGRETQYF. The CDR3 DNA is TGTGCCAGCAGCGGAAGCAGACCGGGGAGAGAGACCCAGTACTTC.

CDR3 amino acids: CASSLDRGRNTGELFF. In DNA form, the CDR3 reads TGCGCCAGCAGCTTGGACAGGGGGCGGAACACCGGGGAGCTGTTTTTT. The rearrangement links TRBV5-1 to TRBJ2-2; 9 nucleotides line up with TRBD1. The CDR3 is made up of 16 amino acids. Germline CDR1 reads SGHRS; CDR2 reads YFSETQ. The trim removed 0 bases at V and 1 base at J, leaving 1 base unmatched.

The rearrangement uses TRBV11-2 and TRBJ2-7; D may be TRBD1 (6 bases). Trimming cost V 6 bases and J 0 bases, with 12 bases left between them. The CDR3 spans 14 residues. The germline V gene has CDR1 SGHAT and CDR2 FQNNGV. The CDR3 bases are TGTGCCAGCAGTCCTACAGGGAGCTCCTACGAGCAGTACTTC. Translated, it gives CASSPTGSSYEQYF.

This chain uses TRBV9 with TRBJ2-2; possible D gene TRBD2, 7 bases. Trimming left V 0 bases short and J 7 bases short, with 19 bases between. CDR3 size: 17 residues. The germline V gene has CDR1 SGDLS and CDR2 YYNGEE. Here the CDR3 reads CASSVAGGSSFSGELFF. CDR3 sequence (DNA): TGTGCCAGCAGCGTAGCGGGGGGCAGCTCCTTTAGCGGGGAGCTGTTTTTT.

The rearrangement joins TRBV6-1 to TRBJ1-5; the D is unclear. The CDR3 is 11 amino acids. The germline V and J ends were trimmed by 7 bases and 8 bases, with 9 bases remaining between them. Germline V lookup: CDR1 MNHNS, CDR2 SASEGT. DNA of the CDR3: TGTGCCAGCACCACCCTCGAGCCCCAGCATTTT. Its translation is CASTTLEPQHF.

The chain couples TRBV6-5 to TRBJ2-3; 15 bases are shared with TRBD2. The length of the CDR3 is 15 residues. CDR1 and CDR2 (germline): MNHEY, SVGAGI. Trimming at V came to 8 bases and at J to 7 bases, leaving 7 bases not matched to a gene. CDR3 loop: CASWGGLAGGYTQYF. CDR3 sequence (DNA): TGTGCCAGCTGGGGAGGACTAGCGGGGGGGTATACGCAGTATTTT.

The rearrangement uses TRBV25-1 and TRBJ2-4, with 8 bases fitting TRBD1. Germline V lookup: CDR1 MGHDK, CDR2 SYGVNS. This CDR3 is built from 12 residues. The V gene end was trimmed by 7 bases and the J gene end by 8 bases; junction bases not matched to a gene: 4. CDR3 region: CASIKTGDIQYF. The CDR3 DNA follows: TGTGCCAGCATTAAGACAGGGGACATTCAGTACTTC.

V is TRBV28 and J is TRBJ1-6; D ambiguous. Germline V CDR1 and CDR2: MDHEN, SYDVKM. The CDR3 covers 16 residues. Deletions cut 10 bases from V and 2 bases from J, with 18 bases between. CDR3 residues: CATKWGVSTYNSPLHF. In DNA, the CDR3 is TGTGCCACTAAGTGGGGAGTTAGCACCTATAATTCACCCCTCCACTTT.

This clone came up once. The chain employs TRBV9 and TRBJ2-3; D ambiguous. V was shortened by 7 bases and J by 1 base, with 16 bases between the two germline ends. The CDR3 length is 15 residues. Germline V gene data show CDR1 as SGDLS and CDR2 as YYNGEE. CDR3 sequence (DNA): TGTGCCAGCGGACCAACCTCGGTCGGCACAGATACGCAGTATTTT. The encoded protein is CASGPTSVGTDTQYF.

The V call is TRBV5-1, the J call TRBJ2-1; D may be TRBD1 or TRBD2 (5 bases each). Germline lookup yields CDR1 SGHRS and CDR2 YFSETQ. Trimming removed 6 bases from V and 4 bases from J, with 14 bases in between. The CDR3 totals 14 residues. The CDR3 loop is CASNIGTAYNEQFF. The CDR3 nucleotides are TGCGCCAGCAACATTGGGACGGCATACAATGAGCAGTTCTTC.

The rearrangement joins TRBV7-9 to TRBJ1-1, with D unclear. V lost 3 bases and J lost 0, with 8 bases in between. Germline CDR1 SEHNR, CDR2 FQNEAQ (reference sequence). This CDR3 spans 14 amino acids. CDR3: CASSFTDLNTEAFF. The CDR3 DNA reads TGTGCCAGCAGCTTCACAGACCTGAACACTGAAGCTTTCTTT.

The chain employs TRBV7-3 and TRBJ1-6; no firm D call. Trimming pared 0 bases from V and 7 bases from J, leaving 13 bases between. The germline V gene encodes CDR1 SGHTA and CDR2 FQGTGA. The CDR3 has 16 amino acids. CDR3 in amino acids: CASSLTALGGNSPLHF. As DNA, the CDR3 is TGTGCCAGCAGCTTAACAGCGCTCGGAGGCAATTCACCCCTCCACTTT.

This clone was recorded only once. The CDR3 sequence is CASSLNSIQETQYF. The CDR3 nucleotides are TGTGCCAGCAGCTTAAATTCGATCCAAGAGACCCAGTACTTC. The chain is built from TRBV7-2 and TRBJ2-5, with D unclear. CDR3 length equals 14 residues. The V gene lost 2 bases and the J gene lost 1 base, with 8 bases spanning the gap. Per the germline V gene, CDR1 is SGHTA and CDR2 is FQGNSA.

The chain employs TRBV19 and TRBJ2-2, with D tentatively TRBD2 (5 bases). This CDR3 comprises 16 residues. V dropped 4 bases and J dropped 1 base, with 13 bases sitting between them. The germline CDR1 and CDR2 sequences are LNHDA and SQIVND (reference sequence). The CDR3 here is CASSSGAAQNTGELFF. In nucleotides, the CDR3 is TGTGCCAGTAGTAGTGGAGCGGCCCAGAACACCGGGGAGCTGTTTTTT.

The rearrangement links TRBV19 to TRBJ1-3; no clear D. Germline assignment: CDR1 LNHDA and CDR2 SQIVND (reference sequence). V dropped 0 bases and J dropped 3 bases, with 9 bases sitting between them. The CDR3 is 15 amino acids. The CDR3 region has the DNA TGTGCCAGTAGTATAGACAGCGGCGGTGGAAACACCATATATTTT. It is translated as CASSIDSGGGNTIYF.

This sequence joins TRBV11-2 and TRBJ1-4; 8 bases align to TRBD1. V shed 2 bases, J shed 7 bases, and the junction held 12 bases outside the gene matches. CDR3 length: 17 amino acids. Germline CDR1 SGHAT, CDR2 FQNNGV. The CDR3 region has the DNA TGTGCCAGCAGCTTAACCCCAGGGGGCGCGAGTTTTGAAAAACTGTTTTTT. It translates to CASSLTPGGASFEKLFF.

The chain is built from TRBV28 and TRBJ1-4; TRBD1 agrees at 7 bases. Germline-derived CDR1 and CDR2 are MDHEN and SYDVKM. J lost 7 bases, V lost 5 bases, and 7 bases had no gene match. CDR3 length: 14 amino acids. CDR3 nucleotide sequence: TGTGCCAGCAGTCCGACAGGGTCGGGTGAAAAACTGTTTTTT. Residues: CASSPTGSGEKLFF.